One sample yielded the 2 T cell receptor beta chains listed below, sequenced in a study of shared clonotypes between healthy human individuals. Data came from immunoSEQ multiplex PCR; TCRdb stores just in-frame clones and leaves some out. The sample shows about 2,200,000 clones, 93% of them seen only once. Positively selected for CCR7, the CD45RO-negative cells used as naive CD8 cells excluded terminally differentiated effector memory CD45RA+ cells. Sample: naive CD8+ T cells from PBMCs. These receptors all stem from a man aged 18 to 29 in good health. Some clones in this sample may be carry-over from other donors' samples.

The rearrangement joins TRBV11-2 to TRBJ2-3, with 8 bases lining up with TRBD2. The CDR3 is made up of 17 amino acids. CDR1 and CDR2 (germline): SGHAT, FQNNGV. J gave up 1 base and V 6 bases, and 12 bases lay outside the gene matches. This CDR3 is CASRSGAAGAGTDTQYF. The CDR3 nucleotides read TGTGCCAGCAGATCCGGGGCAGCGGGAGCCGGCACAGATACGCAGTATTTT.

The rearrangement joins TRBV6-5 to TRBJ2-1; D is unclear. The V gene lost 6 bases and the J gene lost 6 bases, with 18 bases spanning the gap. The CDR3 sequence is 15 residues long. The germline V gene has CDR1 MNHEY and CDR2 SVGAGI. The CDR3 reads CASSATTGSGNEQFF. CDR3 DNA sequence: TGTGCCAGCAGCGCTACCACCGGGTCAGGCAATGAGCAGTTCTTC.